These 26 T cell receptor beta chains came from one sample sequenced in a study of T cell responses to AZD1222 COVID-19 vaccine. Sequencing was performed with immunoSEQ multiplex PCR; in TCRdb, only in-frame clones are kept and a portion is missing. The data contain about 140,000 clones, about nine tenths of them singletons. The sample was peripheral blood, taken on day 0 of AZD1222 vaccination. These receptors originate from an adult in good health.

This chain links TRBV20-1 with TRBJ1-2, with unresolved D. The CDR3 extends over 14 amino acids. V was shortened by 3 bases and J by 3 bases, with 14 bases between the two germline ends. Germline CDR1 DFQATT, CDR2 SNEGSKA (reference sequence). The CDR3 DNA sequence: TGCAGTGCTAGTGTGCGGGCGAGGGACTATGGCTACACCTTC. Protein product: CSASVRARDYGYTF.

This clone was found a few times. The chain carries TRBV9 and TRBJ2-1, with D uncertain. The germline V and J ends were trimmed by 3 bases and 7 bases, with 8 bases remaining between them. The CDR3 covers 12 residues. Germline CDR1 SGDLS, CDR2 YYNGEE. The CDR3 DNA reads TGTGCCAGCAGCGGATACCGGAATGAGCAGTTCTTC. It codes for CASSGYRNEQFF.

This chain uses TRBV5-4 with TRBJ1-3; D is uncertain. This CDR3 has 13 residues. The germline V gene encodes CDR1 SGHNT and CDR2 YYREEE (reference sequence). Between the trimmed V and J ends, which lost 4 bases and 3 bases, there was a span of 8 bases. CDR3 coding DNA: TGTGCCAGCAGCCCCAACAGTGGAAACACCATATATTTT. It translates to CASSPNSGNTIYF.

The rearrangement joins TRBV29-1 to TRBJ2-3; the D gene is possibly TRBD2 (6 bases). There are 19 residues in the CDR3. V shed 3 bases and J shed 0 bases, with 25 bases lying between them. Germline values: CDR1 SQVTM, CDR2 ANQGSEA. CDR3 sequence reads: CSVETEGSGYTRSTDTQYF. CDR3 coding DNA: TGCAGCGTTGAGACTGAAGGGAGCGGGTATACGAGGAGCACAGATACGCAGTATTTT.

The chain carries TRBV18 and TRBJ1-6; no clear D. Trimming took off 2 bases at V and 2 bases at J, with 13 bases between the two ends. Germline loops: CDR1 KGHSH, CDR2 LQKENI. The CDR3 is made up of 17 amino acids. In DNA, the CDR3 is TGTGCCAGCTCACCATCGGAAAGGGAACCCTATAATTCACCCCTCCACTTT. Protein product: CASSPSEREPYNSPLHF.

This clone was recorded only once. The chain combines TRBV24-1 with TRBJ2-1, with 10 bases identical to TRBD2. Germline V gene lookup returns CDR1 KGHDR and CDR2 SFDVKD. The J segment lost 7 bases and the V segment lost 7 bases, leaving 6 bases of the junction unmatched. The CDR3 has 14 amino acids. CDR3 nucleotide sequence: TGTGCCACCAGCAGGACTAGCGGCCGAAATGAGCAGTTCTTC. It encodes CATSRTSGRNEQFF.

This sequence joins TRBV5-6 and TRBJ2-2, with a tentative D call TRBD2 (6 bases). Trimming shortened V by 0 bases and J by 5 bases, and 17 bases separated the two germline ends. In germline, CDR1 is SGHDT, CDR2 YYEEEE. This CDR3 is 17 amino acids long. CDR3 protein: CASSLAGRLVGTGELFF. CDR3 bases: TGTGCCAGCAGCTTGGCGGGAAGACTAGTAGGAACCGGGGAGCTGTTTTTT.

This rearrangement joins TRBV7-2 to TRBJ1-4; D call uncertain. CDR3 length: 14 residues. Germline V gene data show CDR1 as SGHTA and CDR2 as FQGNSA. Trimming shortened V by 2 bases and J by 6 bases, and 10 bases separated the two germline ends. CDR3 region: CASSLRGYDEKLFF. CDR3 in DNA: TGTGCCAGCAGCTTAAGAGGGTACGATGAAAAACTGTTTTTT. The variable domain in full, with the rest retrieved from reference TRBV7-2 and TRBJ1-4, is GAGVSQSPSNKVTEKGKDVELRCDPISGHTALYWYRQSLGQGLEFLIYFQGNSAPDKSGLPSDRFSAERTGGSVSTLTIQRTQQEDSAVYLCASSLRGYDEKLFFGSGTQLSVL.

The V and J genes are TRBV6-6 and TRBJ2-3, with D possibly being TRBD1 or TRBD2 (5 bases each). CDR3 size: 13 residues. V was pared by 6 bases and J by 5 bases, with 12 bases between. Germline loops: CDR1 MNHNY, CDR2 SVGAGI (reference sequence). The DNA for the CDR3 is TGTGCCAGCAGCCCCGGGACCATAGATACGCAGTATTTT. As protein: CASSPGTIDTQYF.

In DNA form, the CDR3 reads TGTGCCTGGAGCGCCGGGACAGAGCATTCACCCCTCCACTTT. Protein sequence: CAWSAGTEHSPLHF. The chain uses TRBV30 and TRBJ1-6, with TRBD1 matching 7 bases. The length of the CDR3 is 14 residues. The germline V gene has CDR1 GTSNPN and CDR2 SVGIG (reference sequence). V lost 3 bases to trimming and J lost 8 bases; unmatched junction nucleotides: 7.

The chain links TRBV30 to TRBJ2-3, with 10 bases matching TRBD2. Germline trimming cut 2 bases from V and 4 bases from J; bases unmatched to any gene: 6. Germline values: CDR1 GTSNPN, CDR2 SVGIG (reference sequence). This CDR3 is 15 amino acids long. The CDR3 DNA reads TGTGCCTGGAGTAAGGGGAGCGGGGGGGCAGATACGCAGTATTTT. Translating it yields CAWSKGSGGADTQYF.

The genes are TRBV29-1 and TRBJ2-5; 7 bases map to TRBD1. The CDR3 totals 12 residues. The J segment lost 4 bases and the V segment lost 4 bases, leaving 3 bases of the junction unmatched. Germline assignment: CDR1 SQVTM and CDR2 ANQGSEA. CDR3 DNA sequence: TGCAGCGTTGCGGGACAGCCAGAGACCCAGTACTTC. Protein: CSVAGQPETQYF.

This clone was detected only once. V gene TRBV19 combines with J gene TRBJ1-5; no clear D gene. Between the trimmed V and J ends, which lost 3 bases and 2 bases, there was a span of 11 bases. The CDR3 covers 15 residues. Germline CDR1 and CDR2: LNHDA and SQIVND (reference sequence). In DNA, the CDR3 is TGTGCCAGTAGTATCCGCCTTTGGGGCAATCAGCCCCAGCATTTT. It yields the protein CASSIRLWGNQPQHF.

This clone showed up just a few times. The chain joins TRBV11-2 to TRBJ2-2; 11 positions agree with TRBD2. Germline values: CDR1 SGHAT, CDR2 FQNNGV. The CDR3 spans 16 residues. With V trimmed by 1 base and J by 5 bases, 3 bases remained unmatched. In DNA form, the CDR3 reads TGTGCCAGCAGCTTAGTCGCTAGCGGGGGGACCGGGGAGCTGTTTTTT. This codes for CASSLVASGGTGELFF.

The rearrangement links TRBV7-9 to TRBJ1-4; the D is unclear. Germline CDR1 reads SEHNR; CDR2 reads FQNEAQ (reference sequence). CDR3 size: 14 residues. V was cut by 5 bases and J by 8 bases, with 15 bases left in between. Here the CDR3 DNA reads TGTGCCAGCAGCCCGAGGTCCATAAGGGAAAAACTGTTTTTT. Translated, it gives CASSPRSIREKLFF.

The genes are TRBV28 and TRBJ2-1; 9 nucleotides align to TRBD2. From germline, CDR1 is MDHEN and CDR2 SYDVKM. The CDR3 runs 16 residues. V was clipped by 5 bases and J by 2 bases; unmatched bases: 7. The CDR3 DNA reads TGTGCCAGCAGTACGACTAGCGGAGGGACCTACAATGAGCAGTTCTTC. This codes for CASSTTSGGTYNEQFF. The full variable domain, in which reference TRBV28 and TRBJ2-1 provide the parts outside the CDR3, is DVKVTQSSRYLVKRTGEKVFLECVQDMDHENMFWYRQDPGLGLRLIYFSYDVKMKEKGDIPEGYSVSREKKERFSLILESASTNQTSMYLCASSTTSGGTYNEQFFGPGTRLTVL.

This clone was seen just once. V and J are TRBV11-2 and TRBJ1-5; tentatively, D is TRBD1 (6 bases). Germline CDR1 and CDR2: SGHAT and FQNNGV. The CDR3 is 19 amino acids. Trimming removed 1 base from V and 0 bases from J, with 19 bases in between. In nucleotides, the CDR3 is TGTGCCAGCAGCTTAGGTCATGGGCGGACAGCTCATAGCAATCAGCCCCAGCATTTT. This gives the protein CASSLGHGRTAHSNQPQHF.

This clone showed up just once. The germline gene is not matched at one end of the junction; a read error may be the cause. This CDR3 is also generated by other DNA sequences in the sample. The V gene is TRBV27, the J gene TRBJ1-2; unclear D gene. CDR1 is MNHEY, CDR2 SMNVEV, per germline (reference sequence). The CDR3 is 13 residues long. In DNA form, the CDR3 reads TGTGCCAGCAGCTGGCGGTATAACTATGGCTACACTTTC. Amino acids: CASSWRYNYGYTF.

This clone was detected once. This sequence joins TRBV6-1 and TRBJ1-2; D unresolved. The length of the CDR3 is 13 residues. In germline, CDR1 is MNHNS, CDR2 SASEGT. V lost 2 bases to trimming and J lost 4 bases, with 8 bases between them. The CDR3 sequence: CASSELGSYGYTF. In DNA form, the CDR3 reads TGTGCCAGCAGTGAATTAGGAAGCTATGGCTACACCTTC.

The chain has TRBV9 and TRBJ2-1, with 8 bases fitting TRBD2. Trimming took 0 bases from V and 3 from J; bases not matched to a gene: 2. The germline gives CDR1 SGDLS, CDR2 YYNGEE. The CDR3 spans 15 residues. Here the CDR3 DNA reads TGTGCCAGCAGCGTAGCTAGCGGGTTCTACAATGAGCAGTTCTTC. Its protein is CASSVASGFYNEQFF. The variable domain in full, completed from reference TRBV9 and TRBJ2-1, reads DSGVTQTPKHLITATGQRVTLRCSPRSGDLSVYWYQQSLDQGLQFLIQYYNGEERAKGNILERFSAQQFPDLHSELNLSSLELGDSALYFCASSVASGFYNEQFFGPGTRLTVL.

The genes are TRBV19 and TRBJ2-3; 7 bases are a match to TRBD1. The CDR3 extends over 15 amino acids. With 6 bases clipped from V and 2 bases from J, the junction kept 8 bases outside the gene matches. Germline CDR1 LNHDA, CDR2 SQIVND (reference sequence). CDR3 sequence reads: CASSSRDSPTDTQYF. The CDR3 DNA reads TGTGCCAGTAGCTCCCGGGACAGTCCCACAGATACGCAGTATTTT.

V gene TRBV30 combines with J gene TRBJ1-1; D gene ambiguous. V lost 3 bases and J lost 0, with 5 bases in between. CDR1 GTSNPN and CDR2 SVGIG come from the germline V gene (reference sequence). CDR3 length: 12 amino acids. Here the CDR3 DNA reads TGTGCCTGGAGCGGGGTGAACACTGAAGCTTTCTTT. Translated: CAWSGVNTEAFF.

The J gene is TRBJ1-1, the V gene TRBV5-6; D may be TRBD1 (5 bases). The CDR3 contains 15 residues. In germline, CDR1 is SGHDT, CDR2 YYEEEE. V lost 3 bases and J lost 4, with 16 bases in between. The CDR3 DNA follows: TGTGCCAGCAGCTCTCAGGGTAGTCTGAGCACTGAAGCTTTCTTT. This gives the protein CASSSQGSLSTEAFF.

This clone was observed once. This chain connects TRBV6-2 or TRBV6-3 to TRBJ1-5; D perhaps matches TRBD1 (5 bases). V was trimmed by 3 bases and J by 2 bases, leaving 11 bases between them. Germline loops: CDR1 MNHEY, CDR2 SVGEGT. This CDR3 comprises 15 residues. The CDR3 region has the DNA TGTGCCAGCAGTTATTTAGGCAGGGGCAATCAGCCCCAGCATTTT. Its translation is CASSYLGRGNQPQHF.

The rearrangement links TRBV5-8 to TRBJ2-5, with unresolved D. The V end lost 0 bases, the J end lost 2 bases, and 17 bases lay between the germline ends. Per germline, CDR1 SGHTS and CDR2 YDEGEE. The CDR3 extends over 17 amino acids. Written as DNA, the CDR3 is TGTGCCAGCAGCTTGGGATTCGGAAGGCAACATCAAGAGACCCAGTACTTC. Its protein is CASSLGFGRQHQETQYF. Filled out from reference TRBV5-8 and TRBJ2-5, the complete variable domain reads EAGVTQSPTHLIKTRGQQATLRCSPISGHTSVYWYQQALGLGLQFLLWYDEGEERNRGNFPPRFSGRQFPNYSSELNVNALELEDSALYLCASSLGFGRQHQETQYFGPGTRLLVL.

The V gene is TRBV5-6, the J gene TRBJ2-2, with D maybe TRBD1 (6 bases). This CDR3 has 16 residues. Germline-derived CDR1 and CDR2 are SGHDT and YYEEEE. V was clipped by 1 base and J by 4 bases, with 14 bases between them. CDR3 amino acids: CASSLWGQGSTGELFF. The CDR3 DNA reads TGTGCCAGCAGCTTGTGGGGGCAGGGGTCCACCGGGGAGCTGTTTTTT.